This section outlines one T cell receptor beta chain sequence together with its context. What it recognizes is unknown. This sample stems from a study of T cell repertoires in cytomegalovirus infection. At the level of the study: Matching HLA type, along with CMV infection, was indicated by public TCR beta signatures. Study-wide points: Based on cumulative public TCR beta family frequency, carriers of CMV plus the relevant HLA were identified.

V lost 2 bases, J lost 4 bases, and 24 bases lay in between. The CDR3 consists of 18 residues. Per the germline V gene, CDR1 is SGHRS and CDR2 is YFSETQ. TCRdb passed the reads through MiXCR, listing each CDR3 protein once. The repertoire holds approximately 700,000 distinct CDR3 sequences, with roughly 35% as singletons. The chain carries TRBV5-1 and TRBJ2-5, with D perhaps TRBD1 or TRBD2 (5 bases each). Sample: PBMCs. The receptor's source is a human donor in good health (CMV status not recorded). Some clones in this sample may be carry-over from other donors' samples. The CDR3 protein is CASSFYLQGRFGGETQYF. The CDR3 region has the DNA TGCGCCAGCAGCTTTTATCTCCAGGGACGATTCGGAGGAGAGACCCAGTACTTC.